Given below is one TCR beta chain in context. The antigen it binds to is not known. No much larger clonotype is one base removed from it; base qualities were not supplied. The collaborating institutions used their own protocols to collect whole blood in K2EDTA tubes. Collaborator samples were shipped for TCRbeta analysis as frozen whole blood, isolated PBMCs, or DNA extracted from either sample type. The sample belongs to a study of blood T cell repertoires in COVID-19 (dated by TCRdb to 2019 to 2021). At the level of the whole study: Collaborator samples came from the United States, Italy and Spain and covered acute and convalescent phases of COVID-19. The material from the prospective study consisted of cDNA or gDNA derived from T cells, B-cell-depleted T cells, or PBMCs. The dataset comprised deeply sampled blood TCRbeta repertoires from subjects exposed to, actively infected with, or recovered from COVID-19. The repertoires were made available in a free public database intended to serve as a resource for research on the immune response to SARS-CoV-2. The samples were drawn from two sources: the first 160 participants of the ongoing ImmuneRACE study, and 1,200 or so subjects contributed by 6 global collaborators. A de-identified subject ID, COVID-19 status, age in years and sex were almost always included in the sample metadata. Where HLA class I and class II types were available, the types were taken from metadata supplied by the sample provider, not from assay-based typing. Results the study describes overall, beyond this receptor: The amount of clinical and demographic metadata varied by source and participant and was provided uncurated.

TCRbeta CDR3 regions were amplified from genomic DNA by means of the immunoSEQ Assay, a bias-controlled multiplex PCR. On the authors' methods: The number of nucleated cells in each sample was estimated by amplification of reference gene primers within the assay. To quantify the absolute abundance of each unique TCRbeta CDR3 rearrangement, sequence reads were collapsed and filtered. Productive Simpson clonality was computed per sample as the square root of Simpson's diversity index over productive rearrangements. Imported from immuneACCESS, the table was reduced by TCRdb to in-frame sequences with V and J called. These copies leave out some clones; in studies compared against another copy, an unresolved V gene accounts for under half, and the cause of the remainder is not known. The DNA gave D and trimming, while V, J and clone size come from that table. The table for this sample lists 87,000 or so clones; over 70% of them were counted only once. Around 10% of the sample is in the top ten clones.

The sequencing sample was made of peripheral blood. The TCR originated in a man of 80 years or more with acute or convalescent COVID-19.

The CDR3 protein: CASSRQIYYEQYF. Read as DNA, the sequence is TGTGCCAGTAGTAGACAGATTTACTACGAGCAGTACTTC. This receptor chain uses TRBV19 and TRBJ2-7; the D segment could be TRBD1, given 5 matching bases. Reading from cysteine to phenylalanine, the CDR3 counts 13 amino acids. Kept here is only the CDR3 DNA, which spans 39 bases and is read in frame from base 1. V and J lose 4 bases and 3 bases, and a span of 10 bases separates them. The germline V gene (reference sequence) yields LNHDA for CDR1 and SQIVND for CDR2.